This section outlines one TCR beta chain sequence together with its context. This clonotype was seen a handful of times. Its antigen remains unidentified. Per-base qualities were not stored, and no clone one base away is much larger. The data originate from a study of T-cell memory formation after mild COVID-19 (dated by TCRdb to the early 2020s). Background on the whole study: TCR sequence clusters from the two donors were largely donor specific. In two donors, T-cell clones that expanded and contracted after mild COVID-19 were tracked by sequencing TCRalpha and TCRbeta repertoires over time. Two young, previously healthy adult volunteers made up the cohort, one male and one female. Results and caveats for the whole study, not just this receptor: The second-wave clones that peaked on day 37 were not confirmed to be SARS-CoV-2 specific. Some responding clones were detected in pre-infection memory, which suggested that pre-existing cross-reactive memory T cells had joined the SARS-CoV-2 response. Clones contracting from day 15 to 85 had balanced CD4/CD8 phenotypes, while a second wave expanding from day 15 to 37 was biased towards CD4+. The study covered only two mild cases, and larger cohorts including severe cases with pre-infection samples were considered necessary. Contracting CD4+ clones turned up mainly in the CM and EM memory subsets, whereas EMRA was where CD8+ clones were enriched.

Reads for this sample came from an Illumina NovaSeq 6000. Using 5'RACE with constant-segment primers, TCRalpha and TCRbeta cDNA libraries were constructed, with sample barcodes and unique molecular identifiers added in the process. Trizol reagent was used to extract RNA from every sample. The libraries were amplified in two PCR steps, and the second step added a second sample barcode and Illumina TruSeq adapters. The libraries were sequenced on an Illumina NovaSeq using 2 x 150 bp paired-end reads. The paper's data handling went like this. Demultiplexing of reads and collapsing into UMI-guided consensus sequences were performed with migec v1.2.7. Using mixcr v2.1.11, UMI consensuses were aligned to TRA and TRB V and J templates and then assembled into clonotypes. A clonotype was counted as expanded or contracted only when both edgeR and NoisET called the clonotype significant, with the noise models trained on biological replicates. For edgeR calls, a false discovery rate-adjusted p below 0.01 and a log2 fold-change threshold of 1 were applied. As an exploratory analysis of dynamics, max-normalized trajectories of the 1000 most abundant clonotypes were examined with PCA combined with hierarchical clustering. The CD4 or CD8 phenotype of responding clones was assigned using the separately sequenced CD4+ and CD8+ repertoires. The raw public reads went through TCRdb reprocessing: fastp at Q25, MiXCR clone calling, in-frame beta chains kept. Merged by CDR3 protein, the rows form single entries marked with the most common genes and DNA. In this record, the V and J calls reflect TCRdb's handling and not the investigators' own analysis. This sample lists approximately 480,000 distinct CDR3 sequences; 15% to 20% were detected once. Of the sample, 9% to 15% is held by the ten largest clones.

Ficoll-Paque density gradient centrifugation was the method used to isolate PBMCs. Reading the germline V gene gives CDR1 SGHTA and CDR2 FQGNSA. The junction shows trimming of 8 bases on V and 11 bases on J, plus 15 bases between the germline ends. The CDR3 goes from the cysteine to the phenylalanine over 11 residues. CDR3 DNA only is kept here, 33 bases in frame from base 1. The chain employs TRBV7-2 and TRBJ1-1, with the D gene not clear enough to name. Sequenced sample: PBMCs or a T cell subset sorted from them (not recorded which). This receptor was identified in an adult woman who had mild COVID-19 (a few samples of this study predate the infection). The sample titles of this study are shuffled in the database, so cell type and time point are left out; the donor was told from shared clones. The CDR3 in this case is CASRNRADAFF. Read as DNA, the sequence is TGTGCCAGCCGTAATAGGGCCGATGCTTTCTTT.